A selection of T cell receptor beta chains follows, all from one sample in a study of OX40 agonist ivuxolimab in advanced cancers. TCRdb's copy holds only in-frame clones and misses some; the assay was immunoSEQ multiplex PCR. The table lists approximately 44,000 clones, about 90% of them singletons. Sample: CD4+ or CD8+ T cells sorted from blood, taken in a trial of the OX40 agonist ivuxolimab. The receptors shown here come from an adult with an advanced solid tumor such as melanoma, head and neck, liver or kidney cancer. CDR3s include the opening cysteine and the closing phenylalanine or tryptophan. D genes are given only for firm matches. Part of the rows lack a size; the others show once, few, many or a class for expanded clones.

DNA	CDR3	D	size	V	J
TGTGCCAGCAAGGCGGGACGGGAGAACACTGAAGCTTTCTTT	CASKAGRENTEAFF	NA	few	TRBV2	TRBJ1-1
TGTGCCAGCTCACCACCATACGGCTTGGGGGTGAGCACCGGGGAGCTGTTTTTT	CASSPPYGLGVSTGELFF	NA	NA	TRBV18	TRBJ2-2
TGCGCCAGCAGCTCCGGGACAGGGAACTATGGCTACACCTTC	CASSSGTGNYGYTF	TRBD1	NA	TRBV5-1	TRBJ1-2
TGCGCCAGCAGCCAAGACGGCAGGGGTGGGCATGGCTACACCTTC	CASSQDGRGGHGYTF	NA	NA	TRBV4-1	TRBJ1-2
TGTGCCAGCAGTTACTCGGATAGGGCGGGGTACGAGCAGTACTTC	CASSYSDRAGYEQYF	NA	once	TRBV6-5	TRBJ2-7
TGTGCCAGCAGCTTCGGTGGTGGCACCCGGAACACTGAAGCTTTCTTT	CASSFGGGTRNTEAFF	NA	NA	TRBV7-3	TRBJ1-1
TGTGCCAGCAGCGCGACTAGCGGGACTTGGAATGAGCAGTTCTTC	CASSATSGTWNEQFF	TRBD2	NA	TRBV9	TRBJ2-1
TGCGCCAGCAGCCAGCAGTCCGGCCCAGATACGCAGTATTTT	CASSQQSGPDTQYF	NA	NA	TRBV4-1	TRBJ2-3
TGTGCCAGCAGTGAAAGTTCAGGGGGCGAAAACATTCAGTACTTC	CASSESSGGENIQYF	TRBD1	NA	TRBV2	TRBJ2-4
TGTGCCAGTGCGCGGGAGGGTGAAAAACTGTTTTTT	CASAREGEKLFF	NA	once	TRBV6-1	TRBJ1-4
TGTGCCAGTAGTATTCGAGGTTCCACCGGGGAGCTGTTTTTT	CASSIRGSTGELFF	NA	NA	TRBV19	TRBJ2-2
TGTGCCAGTAGTATATCGGGACAGGGGTCTGGCTACACCTTC	CASSISGQGSGYTF	TRBD1	once	TRBV19	TRBJ1-2
TGTGCCAGCAGTGACGAGGGGTTCGAGCCCCAGCATTTT	CASSDEGFEPQHF	NA	NA	TRBV2	TRBJ1-5
TGTGCCAGCAGGTTATACAGGGGGAACACCGGGGAGCTGTTTTTT	CASRLYRGNTGELFF	TRBD1	NA	TRBV13	TRBJ2-2
TGTGCCTGGGGCGAAGGACAGGGAGCTTTCTTT	CAWGEGQGAFF	TRBD1	NA	TRBV30	TRBJ1-1
TGTGCCAGCAGTGAAGGGCTAGCGGGGTTCTACGAGCAGTACTTC	CASSEGLAGFYEQYF	TRBD2	NA	TRBV6-1	TRBJ2-7
TGTGCCAGTAATCGGAACCTGAACACTGAAGCTTTCTTT	CASNRNLNTEAFF	NA	NA	TRBV19	TRBJ1-1
TGTGCCAGCGATAGAGGGGGTATCCAAGATACGCAGTATTTT	CASDRGGIQDTQYF	NA	few	TRBV13	TRBJ2-3
TGCGCCAGCAGCCCTGTCGGGGAGTATTCACCCCTCCACTTT	CASSPVGEYSPLHF	NA	few	TRBV4-3	TRBJ1-6
TGCGCCAGCAGCCCAATTTCCGGACAGTCGTATAGCAATCAGCCCCAGCATTTT	CASSPISGQSYSNQPQHF	NA	NA	TRBV4-1	TRBJ1-5
TGTGCCAGCAGTGAGAGGGGATATGGGGCCAACGTCCTGACTTTC	CASSERGYGANVLTF	NA	NA	TRBV2	TRBJ2-6
TGTGCCAGCAGCCAAGATGGGGGGGTGCCCCTCCACTTT	CASSQDGGVPLHF	NA	NA	TRBV4-2	TRBJ1-6
TGTGCCACCAGCAGAGAACCCCTCTCGGTAGCGGGGGTCGGAGGGGCAGGGGCCCAGTACTTC	CATSREPLSVAGVGGAGAQYF	TRBD2	NA	TRBV15	TRBJ2-5
TGTGCCAGCAGTTACGGGGACAGGAACACCGGGGAGCTGTTTTTT	CASSYGDRNTGELFF	TRBD1	few	TRBV6-5	TRBJ2-2
TGTGCCAGCAGTTTCCACGTGGGGGGAGAGACCCAGTACTTC	CASSFHVGGETQYF	NA	NA	TRBV9	TRBJ2-5
TGTGCCAGCTCACCACCGACTATCTACGAGCAGTACTTC	CASSPPTIYEQYF	NA	NA	TRBV18	TRBJ2-7
TGCAGCGGGGGGGAGACAGGGACTACCCATGAGCAGTTCTTC	CSGGETGTTHEQFF	NA	once	TRBV29-1	TRBJ2-1
TGCGCCAGCACCGCGGACTCTGGAAACACCATATATTTT	CASTADSGNTIYF	NA	NA	TRBV5-1	TRBJ1-3
TGTGCCAGCAGCCAAGGTATTTACAATGAGCAGTTCTTC	CASSQGIYNEQFF	NA	NA	TRBV4-2	TRBJ2-1
TGTGCCAGCAGTCCCGGGACAGTAACAAACATTCAGTACTTC	CASSPGTVTNIQYF	TRBD1	once	TRBV14	TRBJ2-4
TGTGCCAGCAGCTCCGGGACTTATTCACCCCTCCACTTT	CASSSGTYSPLHF	NA	NA	TRBV7-9	TRBJ1-6
TGTGCCAGTAGTATGGCTTGGGGGGGCTACAATGAGCAGTTCTTC	CASSMAWGGYNEQFF	TRBD2	NA	TRBV19	TRBJ2-1
TGTGCCAGCAGAGTAGTTGACACCATATATTTT	CASRVVDTIYF	NA	NA	TRBV7-9	TRBJ1-3
TGTGCCAGCTCACCATCAGGGACCCTCACCGGGGAGCTGTTTTTT	CASSPSGTLTGELFF	NA	NA	TRBV18	TRBJ2-2
TGTGCCAGCAGCTCAGGACAGGGGGTGACTGGGGCCAACGTCCTGACTTTC	CASSSGQGVTGANVLTF	TRBD1	NA	TRBV11-3	TRBJ2-6
TGTGCCAGCAGTGATCAGCCGGGAACGTACTATGGCTACACCTTC	CASSDQPGTYYGYTF	NA	once	TRBV2	TRBJ1-2
TGTGCCAGCAGCCCAAACCCCCAAGAGACCCAGTACTTC	CASSPNPQETQYF	NA	once	TRBV7-6	TRBJ2-5
TGTGCCAGCAGCAGGGACAGGTTCTCGAACACCGGGGAGCTGTTTTTT	CASSRDRFSNTGELFF	NA	NA	TRBV21-1	TRBJ2-2
TGCGCCAGCAGCCAGGGGGGGAGGACAATTAGCACAGATACGCAGTATTTT	CASSQGGRTISTDTQYF	NA	NA	TRBV5-1	TRBJ2-3
TGTGCCAGCAGCTTAGAAGGGACAGTAGGTGCTGGCTACACCTTC	CASSLEGTVGAGYTF	TRBD1	NA	TRBV7-9	TRBJ1-2
TGTGCCAGCAGCGGCGGACAAAGCTCCTATAATTCACCCCTCCACTTT	CASSGGQSSYNSPLHF	NA	NA	TRBV7-8	TRBJ1-6
TGTGCCAGCTCAGCCAGCTCTGGGGCCAACGTCCTGACTTTC	CASSASSGANVLTF	NA	NA	TRBV18	TRBJ2-6
TGTGCCAGCAGGGACAGGGGGAATCAGGAAGCTTTCTTT	CASRDRGNQEAFF	TRBD1	NA	TRBV2	TRBJ1-1
TGTGCCAGCAGCTTGGCCATGGACAGGGGTAGCACAGATACGCAGTATTTT	CASSLAMDRGSTDTQYF	TRBD1	once	TRBV5-4	TRBJ2-3
TGTGCCAGCAGCGTAGAGGCGGGGCGGTACGAGCAGTACTTC	CASSVEAGRYEQYF	NA	NA	TRBV9	TRBJ2-7
TGTGCCAGCATCAGCAGGGGTCAGCCCCAGCATTTT	CASISRGQPQHF	NA	once	TRBV6-1	TRBJ1-5
TGTGCCAGCACGCTACGAGACAGGGGGGACTATGGCTACACCTTC	CASTLRDRGDYGYTF	TRBD1	once	TRBV11-3	TRBJ1-2
TGTGCCAGCAAAATCGACAGGCTCAATCAGCCCCAGCATTTT	CASKIDRLNQPQHF	NA	NA	TRBV2	TRBJ1-5
TGTGCCAGCAGCTTCGGGACTAGCTTCAATGAGCAGTTCTTC	CASSFGTSFNEQFF	TRBD2	once	TRBV7-2	TRBJ2-1
TGTGCCTGGAGTGTAGCAGGGACCTCTGGAAACACCATATATTTT	CAWSVAGTSGNTIYF	NA	NA	TRBV30	TRBJ1-3
TGTGCCAGCAGCTTAAGAGGGGCGCCCCTAACGCAGTATTTT	CASSLRGAPLTQYF	NA	NA	TRBV7-9	TRBJ2-3
TGTGCCAGCAGCTTGGGCCTAGCGGGAGGTCCCTACGAGCAGTACTTC	CASSLGLAGGPYEQYF	TRBD2	NA	TRBV5-8	TRBJ2-7
TGCAGCGTTGAGTCAGGGGATCAGCCCCAGCATTTT	CSVESGDQPQHF	NA	NA	TRBV29-1	TRBJ1-5